The present T cell receptor beta chain was sequenced within a study of Ad26.COV2.S vaccination and SARS-CoV-2 variants. Study-level information: Once or twice, 56 days apart, Ad26.COV2.S was delivered intramuscularly. General study points: Non-spike TCR breadth did not differ much between vaccine and placebo recipients.

Notes on this clone: The antigen is undetermined.

The protocol was immunoSEQ multiplex PCR, while the TCRdb copy is restricted to in-frame clones and leaves out a portion. The sample consists of roughly 270,000 clones, 70% to 90% of them appearing once. The treatment here: some 20 received Ad26.COV2.S at low or high dose, single or two shots; several received placebo; per-sample allocation not given. Sampling occurred on day 63 after the first vaccine or placebo injection. This CDR3 spans 15 amino acids. J lost 4 bases, V lost 8 bases, and 12 bases had no gene match. Germline values: CDR1 SQVTM, CDR2 ANQGSEA. The sample was peripheral blood, taken in a trial of Ad26.COV2.S vaccine versus placebo. The chain has TRBV29-1 and TRBJ1-3; 9 positions agree with TRBD1. This receptor was obtained from a person aged 18-65 years who received the Ad26.COV2.S COVID-19 vaccine or a placebo. CDR3 protein: CSCRAGTGMGNTIYF. CDR3 bases: TGCAGCTGTAGAGCCGGGACAGGGATGGGAAACACCATATATTTT. Based on the CDR3 plus reference TRBV29-1 and TRBJ1-3, the full variable domain is SAVISQKPSRDICQRGTSLTIQCQVDSQVTMMFWYRQQPGQSLTLIATANQGSEATYESGFVIDKFPISRPNLTFSTLTVSNMSPEDSSIYLCSCRAGTGMGNTIYFGEGSWLTVV.